This is a list of T cell receptor beta chains from one sample in a study of Graves' ophthalmopathy and Graves' hyperthyroidism. From the multiplex PCR reads, TCRdb called clonotypes with MiXCR, one entry per CDR3 protein. This table holds 45,000 to 60,000 distinct CDR3 sequences, approximately 47% found once. Input material: peripheral blood. Source of these receptors: an adult woman with Graves' ophthalmopathy. The CDR3 runs from the conserved cysteine through the conserved F or W. D genes are given only for firm matches. Clone size, where shown, is once, few, many, or a class for clones that have expanded.

d_call,clone_size,v_call,j_call,cdr3_aa,cdr3_nt
.,medium-sized,TRBV24-1,TRBJ1-5,CATSEGPNQPQHF,TGTGCCACCAGTGAAGGGCCCAATCAGCCCCAGCATTTT
.,medium-sized,TRBV24-1,TRBJ2-5,CATPKGETQYF,TGTGCCACCCCTAAGGGAGAGACCCAGTACTTC
TRBD2,.,TRBV20-1,TRBJ2-5,CSARLGLAGETQYF,TGCAGTGCTAGGCTGGGACTAGCGGGAGAGACCCAGTACTTC
.,many,TRBV10-3,TRBJ2-6,CAISEWRDSDNGANVLTF,TGTGCCATCAGTGAGTGGAGGGACAGCGATAATGGGGCCAACGTCCTGACTTTC
.,.,TRBV9,TRBJ2-6,CASSVGSGDSGANVLTF,TGTGCCAGCAGCGTAGGATCCGGCGACTCTGGGGCCAACGTCCTGACTTTC
.,many,TRBV28,TRBJ1-4,CASSSLGDEKLFF,TGTGCCAGCAGTTCGCTTGGGGATGAAAAACTGTTTTTT
.,many,TRBV6-6,TRBJ1-1,CASSDRSVAEAFF,TGTGCCAGCAGTGACAGATCGGTAGCTGAAGCTTTCTTT
.,many,TRBV19,TRBJ1-1,CASSPGPHGVAFF,TGTGCCAGTAGTCCTGGCCCTCACGGTGTAGCTTTCTTT
.,.,TRBV10-2,TRBJ1-1,CASTMNTEAFF,TGCGCCAGCACAATGAACACTGAAGCTTTCTTT
.,.,TRBV11-2,TRBJ1-3,CASSPISEWGETIYF,TGTGCCAGCAGCCCAATTAGTGAATGGGGAGAGACCATATATTTT
.,.,TRBV7-8,TRBJ1-5,CASSLGQNQPQHF,TGTGCCAGCAGCTTAGGGCAAAATCAGCCCCAGCATTTT
.,.,TRBV7-8,TRBJ1-1,CASSLQAGITEAFF,TGTGCCAGCAGCCTCCAGGCAGGGATCACTGAAGCTTTCTTT
.,.,TRBV7-2,TRBJ2-7,CASSLGSGNEQYF,TGTGCCAGCAGCTTAGGCTCCGGGAACGAGCAGTACTTC
.,.,TRBV6-6,TRBJ2-5,CASRYPLRQGTETQYF,TGTGCCAGCAGATATCCCCTCCGGCAGGGGACAGAGACCCAGTACTTC
TRBD2,many,TRBV29-1,TRBJ2-1,CSVESLAGSSYNEQFF,TGCAGCGTTGAGTCCCTAGCGGGGAGCTCCTACAATGAGCAGTTCTTC
.,few,TRBV24-1,TRBJ1-6,CATSRTEGSPLHF,TGTGCCACCAGCCGGACCGAGGGTTCACCCCTCCACTTT
.,.,TRBV7-8,TRBJ1-3,CASSTAGANTIYF,TGTGCCAGCAGTACAGCGGGAGCGAACACCATATATTTT
TRBD2,medium-sized,TRBV20-1,TRBJ2-7,CSATTSGRAYEQYF,TGCAGTGCTACCACTAGCGGGAGGGCCTACGAGCAGTACTTC
.,few,TRBV6-2/TRBV6-3,TRBJ2-7,CASSYPPVDEQYF,TGTGCCAGCAGTTACCCCCCCGTAGACGAGCAGTACTTC
.,once,TRBV7-3,TRBJ2-2,CASSSPGPGNTGELFF,TGTGCCAGCAGCTCCCCCGGCCCAGGGAACACCGGGGAGCTGTTTTTT
TRBD1,many,TRBV4-3,TRBJ2-1,CASSGGTGNGEQFF,TGCGCCAGCAGCGGCGGGACAGGGAACGGAGAGCAGTTCTTC
.,many,TRBV18,TRBJ2-5,CASSPPGQETQYF,TGTGCCAGCTCACCACCGGGGCAAGAGACCCAGTACTTC
TRBD1,many,TRBV7-8,TRBJ1-5,CASSQGTGGNQPQHF,TGTGCCAGCAGCCAGGGGACAGGGGGTAATCAGCCCCAGCATTTT
.,many,TRBV19,TRBJ2-1,CASSIDHRDNEQFF,TGTGCCAGTAGTATAGACCATAGAGACAATGAGCAGTTCTTC
.,many,TRBV6-2/TRBV6-3,TRBJ2-1,CASSHPGDNEQFF,TGTGCCAGCAGTCACCCGGGTGACAATGAGCAGTTCTTC
.,many,TRBV3-1,TRBJ2-3,CASGVRTDTQYF,TGTGCCAGCGGCGTACGCACAGATACGCAGTATTTT
.,.,TRBV7-2,TRBJ2-5,CASSTTRDRVVLAGAETQYF,TGTGCCAGCAGCACTACCCGGGACAGGGTGGTTCTAGCGGGAGCGGAGACCCAGTACTTC
.,many,TRBV7-2,TRBJ1-4,CASSSELATNEKLFF,TGTGCCAGCAGCTCCGAACTCGCAACTAATGAAAAACTGTTTTTT
.,many,TRBV20-1,TRBJ2-1,CSARFGADEQFF,TGCAGTGCCCGCTTCGGAGCGGATGAGCAGTTCTTC
.,.,TRBV14,TRBJ2-7,CASTQGSEQHF,TGTGCCAGCACCCAAGGATCCGAGCAGCACTTC
TRBD1,many,TRBV4-2,TRBJ2-1,CASSGGTGNEQFF,TGTGCCAGCAGCGGAGGGACAGGGAATGAGCAGTTCTTC